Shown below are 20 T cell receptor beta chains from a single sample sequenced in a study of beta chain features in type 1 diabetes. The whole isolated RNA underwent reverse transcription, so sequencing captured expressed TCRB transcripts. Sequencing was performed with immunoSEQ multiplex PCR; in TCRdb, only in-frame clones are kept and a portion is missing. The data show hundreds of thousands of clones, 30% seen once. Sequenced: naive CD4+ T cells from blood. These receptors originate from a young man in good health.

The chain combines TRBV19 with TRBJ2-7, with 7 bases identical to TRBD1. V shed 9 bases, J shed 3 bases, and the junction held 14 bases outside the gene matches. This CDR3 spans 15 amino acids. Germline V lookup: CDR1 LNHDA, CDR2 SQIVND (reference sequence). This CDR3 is CASSLPGTAYYEQYF. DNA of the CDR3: TGTGCCAGCTCGCTACCCGGGACAGCCTACTACGAGCAGTACTTC.

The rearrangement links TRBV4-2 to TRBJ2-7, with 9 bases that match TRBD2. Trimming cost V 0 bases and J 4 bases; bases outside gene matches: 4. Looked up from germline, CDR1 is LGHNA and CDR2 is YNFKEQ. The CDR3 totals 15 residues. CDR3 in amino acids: CASSQDVLAGYEQYF. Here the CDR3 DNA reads TGTGCCAGCAGCCAAGATGTACTAGCGGGTTACGAGCAGTACTTC.

The CDR3 DNA follows: TGTGCCAGCACCCCTTCAGGGGTAAGGGAGCAGTACTTC. It codes for CASTPSGVREQYF. The V gene is TRBV28, the J gene TRBJ2-7; TRBD1 is a possible D gene (6 bases). Per the germline V gene, CDR1 is MDHEN and CDR2 is SYDVKM. This CDR3 spans 13 amino acids. V was shortened by 7 bases and J by 7 bases, with 17 bases between the two germline ends.

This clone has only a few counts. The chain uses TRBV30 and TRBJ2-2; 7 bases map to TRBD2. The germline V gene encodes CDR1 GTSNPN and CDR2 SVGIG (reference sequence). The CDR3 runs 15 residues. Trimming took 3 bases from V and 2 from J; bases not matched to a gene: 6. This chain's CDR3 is CAWRDGRSNTGELFF. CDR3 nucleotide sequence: TGTGCCTGGAGAGACGGGAGGTCTAACACCGGGGAGCTGTTTTTT.

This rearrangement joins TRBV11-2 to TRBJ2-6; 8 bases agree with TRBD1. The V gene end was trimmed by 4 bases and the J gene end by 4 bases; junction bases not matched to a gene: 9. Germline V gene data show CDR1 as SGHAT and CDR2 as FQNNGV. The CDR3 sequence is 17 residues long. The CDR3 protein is CASSSIIRGLGANVLTF. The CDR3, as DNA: TGTGCCAGCAGCTCAATTATCAGGGGGCTCGGGGCCAACGTCCTGACTTTC. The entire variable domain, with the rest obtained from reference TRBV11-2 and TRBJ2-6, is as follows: EAGVAQSPRYKIIEKRQSVAFWCNPISGHATLYWYQQILGQGPKLLIQFQNNGVVDDSQLPKDRFSAERLKGVDSTLKIQPAKLEDSAVYLCASSSIIRGLGANVLTFGAGSRLTVL.

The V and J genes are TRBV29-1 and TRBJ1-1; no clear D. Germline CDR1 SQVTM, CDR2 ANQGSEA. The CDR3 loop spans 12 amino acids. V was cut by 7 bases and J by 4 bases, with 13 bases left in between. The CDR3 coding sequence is TGCAGCGGTAAAGACACTGGCACTGAAGCTTTCTTT. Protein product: CSGKDTGTEAFF.

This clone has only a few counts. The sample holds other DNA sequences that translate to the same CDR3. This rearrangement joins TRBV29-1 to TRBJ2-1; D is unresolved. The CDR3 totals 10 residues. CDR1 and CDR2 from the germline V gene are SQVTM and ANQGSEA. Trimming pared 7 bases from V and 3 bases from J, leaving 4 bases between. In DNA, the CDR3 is TGCAGCGCCGGCTACAATGAGCAGTTCTTC. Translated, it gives CSAGYNEQFF.

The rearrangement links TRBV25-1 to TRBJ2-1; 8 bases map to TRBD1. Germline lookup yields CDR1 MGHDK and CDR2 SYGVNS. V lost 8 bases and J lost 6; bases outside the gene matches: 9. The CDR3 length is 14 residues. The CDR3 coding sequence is TGTGCCAGCGGCTACCTCGGACAGGGCAATGAGCAGTTCTTC. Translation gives CASGYLGQGNEQFF.

The CDR3: CASSQDNWREGNNEQFF. DNA of the CDR3: TGCGCCAGCAGCCAAGATAATTGGCGGGAGGGCAACAATGAGCAGTTCTTC. The V gene is TRBV4-3, the J gene TRBJ2-1; TRBD2 matches at 9 bases. V lost 0 bases and J lost 5; bases outside the gene matches: 8. There are 17 residues in the CDR3. Germline CDR1 LGHNA, CDR2 YSLEER.

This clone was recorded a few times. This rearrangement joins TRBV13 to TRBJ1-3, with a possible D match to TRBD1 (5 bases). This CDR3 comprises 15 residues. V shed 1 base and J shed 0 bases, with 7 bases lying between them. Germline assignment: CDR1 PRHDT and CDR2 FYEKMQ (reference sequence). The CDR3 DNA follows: TGTGCCAGCAGCTTAGCAGACAGCTCTGGAAACACCATATATTTT. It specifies CASSLADSSGNTIYF.

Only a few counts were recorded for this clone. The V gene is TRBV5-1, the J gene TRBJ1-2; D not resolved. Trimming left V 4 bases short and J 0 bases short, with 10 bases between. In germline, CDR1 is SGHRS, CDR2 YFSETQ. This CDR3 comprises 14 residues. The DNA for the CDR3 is TGCGCCAGCAGCGAAGGGTCCGCTAACTATGGCTACACCTTC. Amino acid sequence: CASSEGSANYGYTF.

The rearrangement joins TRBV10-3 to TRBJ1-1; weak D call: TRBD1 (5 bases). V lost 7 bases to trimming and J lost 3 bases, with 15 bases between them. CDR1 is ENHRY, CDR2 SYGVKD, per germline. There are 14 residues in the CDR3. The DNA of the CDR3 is TGTGCCATCAAAGAAACCCTAGGGGACACTGAAGCTTTCTTT. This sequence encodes CAIKETLGDTEAFF.

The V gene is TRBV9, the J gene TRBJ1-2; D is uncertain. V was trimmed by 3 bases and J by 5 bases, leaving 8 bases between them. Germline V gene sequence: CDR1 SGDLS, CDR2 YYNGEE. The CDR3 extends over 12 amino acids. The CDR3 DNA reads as TGTGCCAGCAGCGCAGGTGGATATGGCTACACCTTC. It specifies CASSAGGYGYTF.

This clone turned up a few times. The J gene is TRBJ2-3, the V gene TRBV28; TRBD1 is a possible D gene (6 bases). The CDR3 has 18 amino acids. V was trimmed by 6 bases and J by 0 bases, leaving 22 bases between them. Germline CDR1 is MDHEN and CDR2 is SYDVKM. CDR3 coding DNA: TGTGCCAGCAGGAGTTGGACCCACCAGGGGTCTAGCACAGATACGCAGTATTTT. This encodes CASRSWTHQGSSTDTQYF.

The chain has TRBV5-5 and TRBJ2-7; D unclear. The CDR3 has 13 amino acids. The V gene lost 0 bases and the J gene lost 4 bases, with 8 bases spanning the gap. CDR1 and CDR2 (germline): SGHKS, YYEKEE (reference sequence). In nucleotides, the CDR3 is TGTGCCAGCAGCTTGGCCTCGAGGTACGAGCAGTACTTC. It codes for CASSLASRYEQYF. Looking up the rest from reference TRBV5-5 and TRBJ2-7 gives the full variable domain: DAGVTQSPTHLIKTRGQQVTLRCSPISGHKSVSWYQQVLGQGPQFIFQYYEKEERGRGNFPDRFSARQFPNYSSELNVNALLLGDSALYLCASSLASRYEQYFGPGTRLTVT.

The CDR3 DNA is TGTGCCAGCAGCCGGACAGGGAATGGCTACACCTTC. It specifies CASSRTGNGYTF. The chain uses TRBV7-2 and TRBJ1-2; TRBD1 matches 8 bases. This CDR3 region has 12 residues. V dropped 5 bases and J dropped 6; count of bases not matched to a gene: 2. In germline, CDR1 is SGHTA, CDR2 FQGNSA.

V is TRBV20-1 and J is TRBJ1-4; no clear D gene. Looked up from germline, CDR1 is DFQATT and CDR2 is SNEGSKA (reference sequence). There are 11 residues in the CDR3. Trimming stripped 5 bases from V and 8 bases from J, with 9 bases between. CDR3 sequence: CSASRAEKLFF. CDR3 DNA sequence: TGCAGTGCTTCCCGGGCCGAAAAACTGTTTTTT.

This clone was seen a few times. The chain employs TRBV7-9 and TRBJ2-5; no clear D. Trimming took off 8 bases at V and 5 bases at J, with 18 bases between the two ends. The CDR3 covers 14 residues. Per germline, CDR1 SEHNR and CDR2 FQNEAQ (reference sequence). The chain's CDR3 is CASVFTGPSETQYF. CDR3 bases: TGTGCCAGCGTCTTCACCGGGCCTTCGGAGACCCAGTACTTC.

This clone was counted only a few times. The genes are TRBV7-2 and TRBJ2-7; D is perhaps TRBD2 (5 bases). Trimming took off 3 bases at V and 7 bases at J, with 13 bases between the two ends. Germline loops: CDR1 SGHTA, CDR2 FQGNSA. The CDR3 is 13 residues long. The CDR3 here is CASSFSTGGEQYF. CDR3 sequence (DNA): TGTGCCAGCAGCTTTAGTACGGGCGGGGAGCAGTACTTC.

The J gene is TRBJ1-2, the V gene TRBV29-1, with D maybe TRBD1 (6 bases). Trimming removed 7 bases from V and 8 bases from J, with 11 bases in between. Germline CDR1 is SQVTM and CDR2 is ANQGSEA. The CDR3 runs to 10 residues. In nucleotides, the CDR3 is TGCAGCGCCGAGGGGGTCGGCTACACCTTC. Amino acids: CSAEGVGYTF.